This entry lists 9 T cell receptor beta chains sequenced from one sample in a study of blood T cell repertoires in COVID-19. TCRdb's copy holds only in-frame clones and misses some; the assay was immunoSEQ multiplex PCR. The sample contains under 200,000 clones, approximately 90% of which appear only once. The sample consisted of peripheral blood. The receptors were sampled from a young man with acute or convalescent COVID-19.

The chain employs TRBV3-1 (or the pseudogene TRBV3-2) and TRBJ2-1; 13 bases fit TRBD2. Germline CDR1 LGHDT, CDR2 YNNKEL (reference sequence). The CDR3 runs 18 residues. Trimming took 1 base from V and 4 from J; bases not matched to a gene: 7. This CDR3 is CASSQGGLAGDPYNEQFF. For the CDR3, the DNA is TGTGCCAGCAGCCAAGGAGGACTAGCGGGGGACCCATACAATGAGCAGTTCTTC.

V is TRBV4-1 and J is TRBJ2-7; D uncertain. CDR3 length: 14 amino acids. The germline CDR1 and CDR2 sequences are MGHRA and YSYEKL. V was pared by 1 base and J by 0 bases, with 7 bases between. The DNA of the CDR3 is TGCGCCAGCAGCCAAGCCGTCCTCTCCTACGAGCAGTACTTC. Its translation is CASSQAVLSYEQYF.

J is TRBJ1-4 and V is TRBV15; unclear D gene. Deletions cut 0 bases from V and 7 bases from J, with 18 bases between. CDR3 length equals 17 residues. Germline V gene lookup returns CDR1 LNHNV and CDR2 YYDKDF (reference sequence). The CDR3 DNA follows: TGTGCCACCAGCAGAGAACAGACTAACATTCTAGGTGAAAAACTGTTTTTT. It translates to CATSREQTNILGEKLFF. Drawing the rest from reference TRBV15 and TRBJ1-4, the complete variable domain is DAMVIQNPRYQVTQFGKPVTLSCSQTLNHNVMYWYQQKSSQAPKLLFHYYDKDFNNEADTPDNFQSRRPNTSFCFLDIRSPGLGDTAMYLCATSREQTNILGEKLFFGSGTQLSVL.

V and J are TRBV5-1 and TRBJ2-7, with a possible D match to TRBD1 (6 bases). The germline V gene encodes CDR1 SGHRS and CDR2 YFSETQ. The CDR3 is made up of 15 amino acids. Trimming left V 2 bases short and J 0 bases short, with 12 bases between. The CDR3, as DNA: TGCGCCAGCAGCTTAGAGACAGGAAGCTCCTACGAGCAGTACTTC. Its translation: CASSLETGSSYEQYF.

V is TRBV7-3 and J is TRBJ1-2; no reliable D call. The CDR3 extends over 21 amino acids. Per germline, CDR1 SGHTA and CDR2 FQGTGA. V was trimmed by 2 bases and J by 8 bases, leaving 36 bases between them. The CDR3 DNA is TGTGCCAGCAGCTTATACTTTACCATCTTTTGGGAGGTCAGTTCTATGGGAGGCTACACCTTC. This gives the protein CASSLYFTIFWEVSSMGGYTF.

This chain links TRBV5-6 with TRBJ1-6, with 8 positions matching TRBD1. The CDR3 runs 15 residues. Germline CDR1 and CDR2: SGHDT and YYEEEE. J gave up 7 bases and V 4 bases, and 7 bases lay outside the gene matches. In DNA, the CDR3 is TGTGCCAGCAGCCCCCAGGGGGCCGGGAATTCACCCCTCCACTTT. It encodes CASSPQGAGNSPLHF.

This clone was seen only once. This chain joins TRBV7-2 and TRBJ1-1; D uncertain. CDR1 SGHTA and CDR2 FQGNSA come from the germline V gene. V lost 5 bases, J lost 7 bases, and 20 bases lay in between. CDR3 length: 15 amino acids. The CDR3 bases are TGTGCCAGCAGCCTGGGTGGCAGCGCCATAAATGAAGCTTTCTTT. Encoded protein: CASSLGGSAINEAFF.

The chain carries TRBV28 and TRBJ2-7; weak D call: TRBD1 (6 bases). There are 13 residues in the CDR3. Trimming took 4 bases from V and 9 from J, leaving 16 bases between them. From germline, CDR1 is MDHEN and CDR2 SYDVKM. CDR3 in amino acids: CASSSQGPLGQYV. CDR3 DNA sequence: TGTGCCAGCAGTTCCCAGGGGCCGCTCGGGCAGTACGTC.

The gene calls are TRBV19 and TRBJ2-1; possibly TRBD1 for D (5 bases). Deletions cut 1 base from V and 4 bases from J, with 14 bases between. Germline V lookup: CDR1 LNHDA, CDR2 SQIVND (reference sequence). The CDR3 consists of 16 residues. Written as DNA, the CDR3 is TGTGCCAGTAGTATAGTATCTTTAGGGGATTACAATGAGCAGTTCTTC. This sequence encodes CASSIVSLGDYNEQFF.